This T cell receptor beta chain was obtained from a study of T cell repertoires in cytomegalovirus infection. General observations from the study: Dominant in the ex vivo response were TCR beta clonotypes restricted by HLA-C and specific for CMV.

V lost 6 bases and J 0 bases, leaving 11 bases between the germline ends. In germline, CDR1 is MNHEY, CDR2 SVGAGI. The CDR3 contains 14 residues. Concerning this clonotype: Its antigen is not known.

TCRdb analysed the reads with MiXCR anew, one entry per CDR3 protein. This sample has 160,000 or so distinct CDR3 sequences, with more than 15% found just once. The sequence was obtained from a human donor in good health (CMV status not recorded). Some clones in this sample may be carry-over from other donors' samples. The chain links TRBV6-5 to TRBJ1-1; D unclear. The sample was CD8+ T cells from PBMCs. In DNA, the CDR3 is TGTGCCAGCAGCTCTCTAGACATGAACACTGAAGCTTTCTTT. Translated, it gives CASSSLDMNTEAFF.